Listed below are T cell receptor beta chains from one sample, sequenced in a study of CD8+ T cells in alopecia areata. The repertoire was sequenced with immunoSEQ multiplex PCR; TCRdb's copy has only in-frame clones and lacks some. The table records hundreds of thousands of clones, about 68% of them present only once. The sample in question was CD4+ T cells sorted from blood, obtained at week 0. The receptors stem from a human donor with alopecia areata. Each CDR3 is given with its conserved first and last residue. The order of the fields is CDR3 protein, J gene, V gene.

CDR3aa: CASTTQGGTLEQFF
j_gene: TRBJ2-1
v_gene: TRBV19

CDR3aa: CASSLLGDEAFF
j_gene: TRBJ1-1
v_gene: TRBV5-1

CDR3aa: CSVATDLNTEAFF
j_gene: TRBJ1-1
v_gene: TRBV29-1

CDR3aa: CASGLDRGRIYGYTF
j_gene: TRBJ1-2
v_gene: TRBV12-5

CDR3aa: CASSPGTRNSPLHF
j_gene: TRBJ1-6
v_gene: TRBV25-1

CDR3aa: CASSLGAITYEQYF
j_gene: TRBJ2-7
v_gene: TRBV7-2

CDR3aa: CAWSVQGSFGYTF
j_gene: TRBJ1-2
v_gene: TRBV30

CDR3aa: CSVGAQGFVGYTF
j_gene: TRBJ1-2
v_gene: TRBV29-1

CDR3aa: CASSGVGVGTEQFF
j_gene: TRBJ2-1
v_gene: TRBV2

CDR3aa: CASSPEDTQYF
j_gene: TRBJ2-3
v_gene: TRBV2

CDR3aa: CASSLGPSGELFF
j_gene: TRBJ2-2
v_gene: TRBV5-1

CDR3aa: CASSLGGGSLHF
j_gene: TRBJ1-6
v_gene: TRBV7-9

CDR3aa: CASSLLNEQFF
j_gene: TRBJ2-1
v_gene: TRBV9

CDR3aa: CASSPQETQYF
j_gene: TRBJ2-5
v_gene: TRBV7-6

CDR3aa: CASGQYNEQFF
j_gene: TRBJ2-1
v_gene: TRBV4-1